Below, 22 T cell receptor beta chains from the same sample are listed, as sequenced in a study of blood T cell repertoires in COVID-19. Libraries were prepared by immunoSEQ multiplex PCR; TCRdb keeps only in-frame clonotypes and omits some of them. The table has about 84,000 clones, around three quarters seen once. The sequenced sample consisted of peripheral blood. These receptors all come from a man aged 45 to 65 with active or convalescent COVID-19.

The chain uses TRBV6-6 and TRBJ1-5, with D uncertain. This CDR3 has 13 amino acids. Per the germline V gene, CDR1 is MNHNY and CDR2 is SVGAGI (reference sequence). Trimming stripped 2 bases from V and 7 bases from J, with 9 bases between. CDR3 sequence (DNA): TGTGCCAGCAGTTACGGGGAGGAACAGCCCCAGCATTTT. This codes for CASSYGEEQPQHF.

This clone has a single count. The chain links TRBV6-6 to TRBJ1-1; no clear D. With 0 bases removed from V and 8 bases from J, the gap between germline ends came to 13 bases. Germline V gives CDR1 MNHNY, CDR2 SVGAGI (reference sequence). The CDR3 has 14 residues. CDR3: CASSYSITVEEAFF. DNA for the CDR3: TGTGCCAGCAGTTACTCGATAACAGTTGAAGAAGCTTTCTTT.

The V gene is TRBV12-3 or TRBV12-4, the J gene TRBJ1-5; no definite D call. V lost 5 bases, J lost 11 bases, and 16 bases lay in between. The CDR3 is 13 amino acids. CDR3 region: CASSPAEGRAQHF. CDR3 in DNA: TGTGCCAGCAGTCCCGCCGAGGGTCGGGCCCAGCATTTT.

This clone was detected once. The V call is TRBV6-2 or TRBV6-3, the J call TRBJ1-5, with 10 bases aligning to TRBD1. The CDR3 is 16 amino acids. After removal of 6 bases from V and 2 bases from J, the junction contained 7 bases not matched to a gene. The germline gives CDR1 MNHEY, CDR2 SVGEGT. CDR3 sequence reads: CASSPWTGGGNQPQHF. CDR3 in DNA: TGTGCCAGCAGCCCTTGGACAGGGGGAGGCAATCAGCCCCAGCATTTT.

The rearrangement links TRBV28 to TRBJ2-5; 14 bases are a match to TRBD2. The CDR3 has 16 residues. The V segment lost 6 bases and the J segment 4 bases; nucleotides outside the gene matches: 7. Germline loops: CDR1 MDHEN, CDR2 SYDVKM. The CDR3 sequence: CASRTSGGAGRETQYF. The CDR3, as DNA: TGTGCCAGCAGGACTAGCGGGGGGGCCGGGAGAGAGACCCAGTACTTC.

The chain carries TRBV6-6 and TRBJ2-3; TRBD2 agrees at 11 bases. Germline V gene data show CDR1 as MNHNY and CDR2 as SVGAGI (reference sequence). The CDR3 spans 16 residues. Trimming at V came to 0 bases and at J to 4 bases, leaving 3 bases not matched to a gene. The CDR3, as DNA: TGTGCCAGCAGTTACTCCCTAGCGGGGGGCTCAGATACGCAGTATTTT. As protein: CASSYSLAGGSDTQYF.

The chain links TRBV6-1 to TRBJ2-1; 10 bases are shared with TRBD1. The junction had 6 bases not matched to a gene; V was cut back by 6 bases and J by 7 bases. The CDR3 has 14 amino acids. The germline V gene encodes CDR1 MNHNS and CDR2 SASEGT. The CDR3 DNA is TGTGCCAGCAGCCAGGGACAGGGGTGGAATGAGCAGTTCTTC. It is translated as CASSQGQGWNEQFF.

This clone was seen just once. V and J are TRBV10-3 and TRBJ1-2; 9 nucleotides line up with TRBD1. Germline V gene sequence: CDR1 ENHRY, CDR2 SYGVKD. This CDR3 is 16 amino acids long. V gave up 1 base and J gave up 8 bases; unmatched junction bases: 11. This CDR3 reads CAISEWVLQGARGYTF. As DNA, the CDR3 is TGTGCCATCAGTGAGTGGGTACTACAGGGGGCCAGGGGCTACACCTTC.

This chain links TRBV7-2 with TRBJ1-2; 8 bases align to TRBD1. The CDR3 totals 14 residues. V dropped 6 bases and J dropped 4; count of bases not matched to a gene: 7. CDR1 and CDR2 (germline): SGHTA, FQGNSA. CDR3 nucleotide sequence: TGTGCCAGCAGACCAACAGGGGGTGGCTATGGCTACACCTTC. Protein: CASRPTGGGYGYTF. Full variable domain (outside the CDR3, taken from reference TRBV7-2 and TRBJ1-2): GAGVSQSPSNKVTEKGKDVELRCDPISGHTALYWYRQSLGQGLEFLIYFQGNSAPDKSGLPSDRFSAERTGGSVSTLTIQRTQQEDSAVYLCASRPTGGGYGYTFGSGTRLTVV.

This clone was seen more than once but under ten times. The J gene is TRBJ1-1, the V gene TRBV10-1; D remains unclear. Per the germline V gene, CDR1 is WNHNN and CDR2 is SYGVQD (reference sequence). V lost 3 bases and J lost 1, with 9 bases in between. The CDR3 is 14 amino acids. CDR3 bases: TGCGCCAGCAGTGAAGAGATCCCGAACACTGAAGCTTTCTTT. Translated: CASSEEIPNTEAFF.

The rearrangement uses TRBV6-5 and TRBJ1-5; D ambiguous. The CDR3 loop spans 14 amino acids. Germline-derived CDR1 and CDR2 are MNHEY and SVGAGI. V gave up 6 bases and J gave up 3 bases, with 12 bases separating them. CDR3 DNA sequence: TGTGCCAGCAGCCTAGGACTGACCAATCAGCCCCAGCATTTT. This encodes CASSLGLTNQPQHF.

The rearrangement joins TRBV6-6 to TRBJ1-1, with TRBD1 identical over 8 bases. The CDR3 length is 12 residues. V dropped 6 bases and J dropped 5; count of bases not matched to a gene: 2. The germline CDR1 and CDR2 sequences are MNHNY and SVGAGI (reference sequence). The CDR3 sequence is CASRRQGTEAFF. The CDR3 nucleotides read TGTGCCAGCAGGCGACAGGGGACTGAAGCTTTCTTT.

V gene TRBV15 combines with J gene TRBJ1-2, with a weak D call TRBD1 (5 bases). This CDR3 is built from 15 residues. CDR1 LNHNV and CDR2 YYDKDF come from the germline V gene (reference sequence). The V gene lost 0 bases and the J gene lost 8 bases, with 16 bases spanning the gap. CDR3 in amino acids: CATSRDGRGRRGYTF. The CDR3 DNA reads TGTGCCACCAGCAGAGATGGGCGGGGCCGTAGGGGCTACACCTTC.

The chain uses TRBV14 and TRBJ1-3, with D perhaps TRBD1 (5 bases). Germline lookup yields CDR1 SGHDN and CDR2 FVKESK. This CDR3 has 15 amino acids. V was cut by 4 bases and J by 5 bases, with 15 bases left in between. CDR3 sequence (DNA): TGTGCCAGCAGCCGCAGGGAAAGCTGGCGAAACACCATATATTTT. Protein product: CASSRRESWRNTIYF. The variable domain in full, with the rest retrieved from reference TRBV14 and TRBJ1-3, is EAGVTQFPSHSVIEKGQTVTLRCDPISGHDNLYWYRRVMGKEIKFLLHFVKESKQDESGMPNNRFLAERTGGTYSTLKVQPAELEDSGVYFCASSRRESWRNTIYFGEGSWLTVV.

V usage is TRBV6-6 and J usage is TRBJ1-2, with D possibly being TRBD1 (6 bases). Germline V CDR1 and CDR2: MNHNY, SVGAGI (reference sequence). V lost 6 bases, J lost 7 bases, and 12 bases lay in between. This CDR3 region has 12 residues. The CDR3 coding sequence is TGTGCCAGCAGACCCACAGGGACTGGCTACACCTTC. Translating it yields CASRPTGTGYTF.

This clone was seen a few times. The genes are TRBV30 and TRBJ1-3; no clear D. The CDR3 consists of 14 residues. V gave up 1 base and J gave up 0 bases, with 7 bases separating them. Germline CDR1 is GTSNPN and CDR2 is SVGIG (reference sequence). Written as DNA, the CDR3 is TGTGCCTGGAGTGCCGGGTTCTCTGGAAACACCATATATTTT. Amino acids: CAWSAGFSGNTIYF.

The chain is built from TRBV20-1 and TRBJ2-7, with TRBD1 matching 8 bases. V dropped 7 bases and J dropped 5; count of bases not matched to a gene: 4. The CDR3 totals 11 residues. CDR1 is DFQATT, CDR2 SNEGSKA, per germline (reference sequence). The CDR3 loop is CSVDRGDEQYF. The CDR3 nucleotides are TGCAGTGTAGACAGGGGTGACGAGCAGTACTTC.

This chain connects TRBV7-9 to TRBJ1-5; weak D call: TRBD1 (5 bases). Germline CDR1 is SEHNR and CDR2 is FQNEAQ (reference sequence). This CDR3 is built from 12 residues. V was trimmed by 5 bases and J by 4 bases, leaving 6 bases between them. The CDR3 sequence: CASSPGNQPQHF. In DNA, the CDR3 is TGTGCCAGCAGCCCAGGGAATCAGCCCCAGCATTTT.

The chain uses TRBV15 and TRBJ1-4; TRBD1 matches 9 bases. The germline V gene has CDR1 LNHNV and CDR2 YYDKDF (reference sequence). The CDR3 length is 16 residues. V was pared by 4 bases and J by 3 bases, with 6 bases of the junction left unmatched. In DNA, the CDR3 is TGTGCCACCAGCAAAGGACAGGGGAGGTCTAATGAAAAACTGTTTTTT. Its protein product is CATSKGQGRSNEKLFF. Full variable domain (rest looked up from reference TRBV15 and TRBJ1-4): DAMVIQNPRYQVTQFGKPVTLSCSQTLNHNVMYWYQQKSSQAPKLLFHYYDKDFNNEADTPDNFQSRRPNTSFCFLDIRSPGLGDTAMYLCATSKGQGRSNEKLFFGSGTQLSVL.

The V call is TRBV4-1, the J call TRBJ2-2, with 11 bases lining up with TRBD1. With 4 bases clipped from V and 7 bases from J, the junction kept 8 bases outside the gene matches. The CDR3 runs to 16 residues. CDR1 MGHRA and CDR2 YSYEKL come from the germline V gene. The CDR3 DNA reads TGCGCCAGCAGCCTACCTCAGGGACAGGGGGTCGGGGAGCTGTTTTTT. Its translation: CASSLPQGQGVGELFF.

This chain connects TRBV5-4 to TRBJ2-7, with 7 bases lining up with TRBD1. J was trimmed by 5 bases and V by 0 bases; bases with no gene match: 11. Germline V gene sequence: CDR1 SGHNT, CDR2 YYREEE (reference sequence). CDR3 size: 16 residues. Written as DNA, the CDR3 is TGTGCCAGCAGCTTGGGGGGTGACAGGGCTCGCGACGAGCAGTACTTC. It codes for CASSLGGDRARDEQYF.

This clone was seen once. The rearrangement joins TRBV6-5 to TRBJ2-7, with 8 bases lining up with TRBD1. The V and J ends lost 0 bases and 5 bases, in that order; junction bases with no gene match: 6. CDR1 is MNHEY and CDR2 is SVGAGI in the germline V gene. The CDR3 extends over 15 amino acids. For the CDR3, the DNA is TGTGCCAGCAGTTACTCTGGGACAGGTGGCCACGAGCAGTACTTC. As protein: CASSYSGTGGHEQYF.